A single sample is the source of the 3 T cell receptor beta chains below, sequenced in a study of blood T cell repertoires in COVID-19. This table comes from immunoSEQ multiplex PCR, and its TCRdb copy is limited to in-frame clones, with some not included. The sample includes hundreds of thousands of clones, around 90% of them seen just once. The sequencing sample was made of PBMCs or T cells enriched from blood (not recorded which). Receptors were obtained from a woman between 18 and 29 years old who had recovered from COVID-19.

The gene calls are TRBV2 and TRBJ1-4, with 7 bases identical to TRBD1. CDR3 size: 14 residues. CDR1 SNHLY and CDR2 FYNNEI come from the germline V gene. Germline trimming cut 7 bases from V and 8 bases from J; bases unmatched to any gene: 10. Here the CDR3 DNA reads TGTGCCAGCACCAAACAGGGGCTAAGAGAAAAACTGTTTTTT. It translates to CASTKQGLREKLFF.

The genes are TRBV15 and TRBJ1-1; D might be TRBD1 (6 bases). The CDR3 is 14 residues long. Per germline, CDR1 LNHNV and CDR2 YYDKDF (reference sequence). The V gene lost 5 bases and the J gene lost 7 bases, with 17 bases spanning the gap. As DNA, the CDR3 is TGTGCCACCAGCGGACAGATGGCGTTTGATGAAGCTTTCTTT. Protein product: CATSGQMAFDEAFF.

J is TRBJ1-2 and V is TRBV28; D perhaps matches TRBD1 (5 bases). V dropped 3 bases and J dropped 3 bases, with 35 bases sitting between them. The CDR3 is 22 amino acids. Looked up from germline, CDR1 is MDHEN and CDR2 is SYDVKM. The CDR3 spells CASSFPTPAGRDVGLGDYGYTF. DNA of the CDR3: TGTGCCAGCAGTTTCCCTACCCCCGCGGGAAGGGACGTTGGTCTCGGGGACTATGGCTACACCTTC.